Shown below are 22 T cell receptor beta chains from a single sample sequenced in a study of T-cell reconstitution after alpha-beta-depleted transplantation in children. Unique molecular identifiers tagged the TCRbeta library. TCRdb re-analysed the PCR reads in MiXCR, keeping a single row per CDR3 protein. The repertoire consists of hundreds of thousands of distinct CDR3 sequences, with around 14% occurring once and the leading ten covering roughly 0.84%. The specimen comprised PBMCs, sampled before TCRalphabeta/CD19-depleted stem cell transplant. The receptors originated from a girl aged 2 to 10 with congenital amegakaryocytic thrombocytopenia, due to receive a stem cell transplant.

This clonotype showed up many times. This chain joins TRBV7-9 and TRBJ2-7; D is ambiguous. Germline CDR1 is SEHNR and CDR2 is FQNEAQ (reference sequence). This CDR3 region has 13 residues. V lost 6 bases and J lost 7, with 16 bases in between. CDR3 DNA sequence: TGTGCCAGCAGTCGCCTCGAACCCCTGGAGCAGTACTTC. Translating gives CASSRLEPLEQYF. Variable domain in full (rest from reference TRBV7-9 and TRBJ2-7): DTGVSQNPRHKITKRGQNVTFRCDPISEHNRLYWYRQTLGQGPEFLTYFQNEAQLEKSRLLSDRFSAERPKGSFSTLEIQRTEQGDSAMYLCASSRLEPLEQYFGPGTRLTVT.

This clonotype came up a few times. This sequence joins TRBV15 and TRBJ2-1; perhaps D is TRBD1 or TRBD2 (6 bases each). The CDR3 runs 18 residues. Germline CDR1 is LNHNV and CDR2 is YYDKDF (reference sequence). Trimming shortened V by 0 bases and J by 5 bases, and 20 bases separated the two germline ends. CDR3 sequence (DNA): TGTGCCACCAGCAGAGATCTCCAAGGGGGGAGCGCACACAATGAGCAGTTCTTC. Its protein is CATSRDLQGGSAHNEQFF.

This clonotype was recorded a few times. This rearrangement joins TRBV5-1 to TRBJ2-2, with 12 bases that match TRBD1. The V and J ends lost 7 bases and 5 bases, in that order; junction bases with no gene match: 6. CDR1 SGHRS and CDR2 YFSETQ come from the germline V gene. The CDR3 covers 15 residues. The CDR3 loop reads CASRWDRGRTGELFF. The CDR3 DNA is TGCGCCAGCCGATGGGACAGGGGGCGAACCGGGGAGCTGTTTTTT.

The rearrangement links TRBV5-1 to TRBJ2-1; 13 bases line up with TRBD2. V dropped 4 bases and J dropped 9; count of bases not matched to a gene: 7. Germline V gene sequence: CDR1 SGHRS, CDR2 YFSETQ. The CDR3 has 15 amino acids. CDR3 residues: CASSLRTSGSGEQFF. In DNA form, the CDR3 reads TGCGCCAGCAGCCTCCGGACTAGCGGGAGCGGTGAGCAGTTCTTC.

The chain uses TRBV3-1 and TRBJ2-1; 13 bases match TRBD2. V was clipped by 10 bases and J by 7 bases; unmatched bases: 19. Germline V gene data show CDR1 as LGHDT and CDR2 as YNNKEL (reference sequence). CDR3 length: 18 amino acids. The CDR3 here is CAILIKLAGGQYGNEQFF. The CDR3 DNA reads TGTGCCATCTTAATCAAACTAGCGGGAGGGCAATACGGGAATGAGCAGTTCTTC.

This clonotype occurred many times. V is TRBV20-1 and J is TRBJ2-3; 10 bases agree with TRBD2. CDR3 length equals 16 residues. The germline V gene encodes CDR1 DFQATT and CDR2 SNEGSKA (reference sequence). The trim removed 6 bases at V and 2 bases at J, leaving 11 bases unmatched. The CDR3 loop reads CSAHTGLAGDTDTQYF. The CDR3 DNA reads TGCAGTGCCCACACCGGGCTAGCGGGAGACACAGATACGCAGTATTTT.

This clonotype has a count of ten or more. The genes are TRBV28 and TRBJ2-5; no firm D call. The length of the CDR3 is 15 residues. The germline V gene has CDR1 MDHEN and CDR2 SYDVKM. V dropped 1 base and J dropped 1 base, with 10 bases sitting between them. The CDR3 is CASSLLGPPQETQYF. The CDR3 region has the DNA TGTGCCAGCAGTTTATTGGGTCCTCCCCAAGAGACCCAGTACTTC.

In the case of this clonotype: One base away lies a much larger clone, so this may be a sequencing read error. The chain recombines TRBV20-1 with TRBJ2-1; 7 bases are a match to TRBD1. The CDR3 consists of 14 residues. Germline CDR1 reads DFQATT; CDR2 reads SNEGSKA (reference sequence). The CDR3 protein is CSATDRVSYNEQSF. The CDR3 bases are TGCAGTGCAACCGACAGGGTCTCCTACAATGAGCAGTCCTTC.

This clonotype has a count of ten or more. The CDR3 sequence: CASSLGGLEQFF. CDR3 DNA: TGCGCCAGCAGCTTGGGGGGGCTAGAGCAGTTCTTC. The chain joins TRBV5-1 to TRBJ2-1, with D maybe TRBD1 (6 bases). Trimming took 0 bases from V and 10 from J, leaving 8 bases between them. This CDR3 is 12 amino acids long. Looked up from germline, CDR1 is SGHRS and CDR2 is YFSETQ.

This clonotype was detected many times. The chain has TRBV5-1 and TRBJ2-7, with 15 bases identical to TRBD2. The V segment lost 6 bases and the J segment 1 base; nucleotides outside the gene matches: 2. The CDR3 has 15 amino acids. In germline, CDR1 is SGHRS, CDR2 YFSETQ. CDR3 nucleotide sequence: TGCGCCAGCAACGGACTAGCGGGAGGGTCCTACGAGCAGTACTTC. Residues: CASNGLAGGSYEQYF. Using reference TRBV5-1 and TRBJ2-7 for the parts outside the CDR3, the full variable domain is KAGVTQTPRYLIKTRGQQVTLSCSPISGHRSVSWYQQTPGQGLQFLFEYFSETQRNKGNFPGRFSGRQFSNSRSEMNVSTLELGDSALYLCASNGLAGGSYEQYFGPGTRLTVT.

This clonotype was picked up many times. The CDR3: CSVEGDSTDTQYF. The DNA for the CDR3 is TGCAGCGTTGAAGGGGATAGCACAGATACGCAGTATTTT. The rearrangement links TRBV29-1 to TRBJ2-3; no definite D call. Trimming took 1 base from V and 0 from J, leaving 5 bases between them. The CDR3 has 13 residues. Per germline, CDR1 SQVTM and CDR2 ANQGSEA.

J is TRBJ2-1 and V is TRBV29-1; 10 bases line up with TRBD2. This CDR3 spans 15 amino acids. The V gene end was trimmed by 4 bases and the J gene end by 5 bases; junction bases not matched to a gene: 8. The germline V gene encodes CDR1 SQVTM and CDR2 ANQGSEA. The CDR3 reads CSVGTTGTSDNEQFF. CDR3 in DNA: TGCAGCGTTGGGACGACCGGGACTAGCGACAATGAGCAGTTCTTC.

This clonotype was recorded a few times. CDR3 sequence reads: CASSLTDKRGEAFF. Written as DNA, the CDR3 is TGTGCCAGCAGCTTAACGGACAAGCGGGGTGAAGCTTTCTTT. The chain combines TRBV7-9 with TRBJ1-1, with D possibly being TRBD1 (5 bases). The CDR3 extends over 14 amino acids. V was trimmed by 2 bases and J by 7 bases, leaving 14 bases between them. The germline V gene has CDR1 SEHNR and CDR2 FQNEAQ (reference sequence).

Many counts were recorded for this clonotype. This rearrangement joins TRBV5-1 to TRBJ2-6; weak D call: TRBD1 (6 bases). Per germline, CDR1 SGHRS and CDR2 YFSETQ. CDR3 size: 16 residues. Trimming pared 0 bases from V and 2 bases from J, leaving 9 bases between. In DNA, the CDR3 is TGCGCCAGCAGCTTGGTAGGACAGACTGGGGCCAACGTCCTGACTTTC. Translating it yields CASSLVGQTGANVLTF.

In this sample, this clonotype turned up many times. The rearrangement joins TRBV4-2 to TRBJ2-7; tentatively, D is TRBD1 (6 bases). The CDR3 extends over 15 amino acids. Between the trimmed V and J ends, which lost 3 bases and 3 bases, there was a span of 15 bases. Germline CDR1 LGHNA, CDR2 YNFKEQ. The CDR3 coding sequence is TGTGCCAGCAGCCAGTATACGACAGGAGGCTACGAGCAGTACTTC. It yields the protein CASSQYTTGGYEQYF.

This clonotype was recorded at least ten times. The J gene is TRBJ1-3, the V gene TRBV7-8; D is undetermined. This CDR3 has 13 amino acids. CDR1 and CDR2 from the germline V gene are SGHVS and FQNEAQ. V was pared by 5 bases and J by 8 bases, with 13 bases between. The DNA of the CDR3 is TGTGCCAGCAGCCAACAAGCCGTTGACACCATATATTTT. This codes for CASSQQAVDTIYF.

This clonotype has at least ten counts. This sequence joins TRBV29-1 and TRBJ1-2, with TRBD1 matching over 8 bases. Trimming took 7 bases from V and 4 from J; bases not matched to a gene: 8. The CDR3 totals 13 residues. Per the germline V gene, CDR1 is SQVTM and CDR2 is ANQGSEA. CDR3 sequence reads: CSAKGQGLYGYTF. The CDR3, as DNA: TGCAGCGCTAAAGGACAGGGACTCTATGGCTACACCTTC.

The genes are TRBV27 and TRBJ2-1; 9 bases are a match to TRBD2. Trimming cost V 4 bases and J 3 bases; bases outside gene matches: 7. The V gene's germline CDR1 is MNHEY and CDR2 SMNVEV (reference sequence). This CDR3 contains 16 residues. The CDR3 sequence is CASSSLASGNYNEQFF. As DNA, the CDR3 is TGTGCCAGCAGTTCACTGGCTAGCGGGAACTACAATGAGCAGTTCTTC.

The chain recombines TRBV5-1 with TRBJ2-3; 15 bases are shared with TRBD2. V lost 4 bases to trimming and J lost 6 bases; unmatched junction nucleotides: 6. The CDR3 sequence is 16 residues long. CDR1 is SGHRS and CDR2 is YFSETQ in the germline V gene. For the CDR3, the DNA is TGCGCCAGCAGCGACGGACTAGCGGGGGGGATGGATACGCAGTATTTT. This gives the protein CASSDGLAGGMDTQYF.

This clonotype was counted a few times. This rearrangement joins TRBV4-1 to TRBJ2-2; possibly TRBD1 or TRBD2 for D (5 bases each). Germline CDR1 and CDR2: MGHRA and YSYEKL. Trimming shortened V by 1 base and J by 5 bases, and 8 bases separated the two germline ends. This CDR3 has 14 amino acids. CDR3 nucleotides: TGCGCCAGCAGCCAAGCGTGGGGGACCGGGGAGCTGTTTTTT. Protein: CASSQAWGTGELFF.

This clonotype was observed many times. The chain has TRBV28 and TRBJ2-5; 8 bases are shared with TRBD1. Germline V lookup: CDR1 MDHEN, CDR2 SYDVKM. The CDR3 contains 15 residues. V lost 5 bases and J lost 6; bases outside the gene matches: 11. CDR3 nucleotide sequence: TGTGCCAGCAGTACCAGTCGTCGGACAGGGAAGACCCAGTACTTC. It specifies CASSTSRRTGKTQYF.

This clonotype came up many times. This chain connects TRBV10-3 to TRBJ2-4, with D uncertain. The CDR3 contains 18 residues. Germline CDR1 ENHRY, CDR2 SYGVKD. Trimming removed 0 bases from V and 0 bases from J, with 15 bases in between. CDR3 nucleotides: TGTGCCATCAGTGAGTCGCTTGTCGCGGTGCAAGCCAAAAACATTCAGTACTTC. Translating it yields CAISESLVAVQAKNIQYF.